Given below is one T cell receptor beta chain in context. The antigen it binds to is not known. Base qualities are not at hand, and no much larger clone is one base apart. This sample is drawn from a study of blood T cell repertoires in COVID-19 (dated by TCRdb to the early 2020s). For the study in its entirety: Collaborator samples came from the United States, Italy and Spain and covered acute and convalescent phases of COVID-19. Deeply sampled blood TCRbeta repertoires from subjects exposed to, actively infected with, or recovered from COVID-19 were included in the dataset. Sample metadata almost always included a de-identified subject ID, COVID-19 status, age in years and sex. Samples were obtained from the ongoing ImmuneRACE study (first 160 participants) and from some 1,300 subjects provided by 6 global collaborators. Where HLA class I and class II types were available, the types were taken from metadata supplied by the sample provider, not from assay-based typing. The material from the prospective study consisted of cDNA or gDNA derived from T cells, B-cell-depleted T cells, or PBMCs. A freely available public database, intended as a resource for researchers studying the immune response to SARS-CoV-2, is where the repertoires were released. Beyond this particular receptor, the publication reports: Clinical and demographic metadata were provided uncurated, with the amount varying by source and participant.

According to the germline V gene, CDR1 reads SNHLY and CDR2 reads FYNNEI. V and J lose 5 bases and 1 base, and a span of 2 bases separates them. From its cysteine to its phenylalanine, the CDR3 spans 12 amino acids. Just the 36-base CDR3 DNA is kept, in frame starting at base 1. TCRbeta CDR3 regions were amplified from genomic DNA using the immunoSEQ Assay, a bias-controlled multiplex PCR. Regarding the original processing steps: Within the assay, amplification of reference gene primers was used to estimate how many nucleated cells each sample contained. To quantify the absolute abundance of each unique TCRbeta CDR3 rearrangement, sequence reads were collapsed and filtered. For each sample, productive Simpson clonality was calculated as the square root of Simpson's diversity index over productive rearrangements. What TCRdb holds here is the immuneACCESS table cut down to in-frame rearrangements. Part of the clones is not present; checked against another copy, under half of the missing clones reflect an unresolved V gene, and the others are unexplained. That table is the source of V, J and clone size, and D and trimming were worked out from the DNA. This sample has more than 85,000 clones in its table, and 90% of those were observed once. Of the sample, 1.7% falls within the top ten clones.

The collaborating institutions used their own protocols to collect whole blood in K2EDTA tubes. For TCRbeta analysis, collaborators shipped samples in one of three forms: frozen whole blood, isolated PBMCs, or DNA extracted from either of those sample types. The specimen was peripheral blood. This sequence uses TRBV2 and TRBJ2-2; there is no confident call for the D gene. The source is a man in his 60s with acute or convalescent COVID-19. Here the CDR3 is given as CASSQNTGELFF. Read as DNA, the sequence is TGTGCCAGCAGTCAGAACACCGGGGAGCTGTTTTTT.